One and the same sample provided the 10 T cell receptor beta chains below, sequenced in a study of T cell repertoires in cytomegalovirus infection. TCRdb used MiXCR to reprocess the reads, holding one entry per CDR3 protein. The table has hundreds of thousands of distinct CDR3 sequences, about 42% seen once; the top ten hold 43%. Which antigens these TCRs recognize remains unknown. Here the sequenced sample was cultured PBMCs, taken from culture after CMV antigen stimulation. The receptor source for this set is a human donor in good health (CMV status not recorded). Some clones in this sample may be carry-over from other donors' samples.

The chain has TRBV7-2 and TRBJ2-7, with 12 bases aligning to TRBD2. Germline V gene sequence: CDR1 SGHTA, CDR2 FQGNSA. The CDR3 totals 15 residues. J was trimmed by 6 bases and V by 5 bases; bases with no gene match: 8. This CDR3 reads CASSPRLAGAFEQYF. In DNA form, the CDR3 reads TGTGCCAGCAGCCCAAGACTAGCGGGAGCCTTCGAGCAGTACTTC.

The CDR3 loop is CASSLETGETQYF. The CDR3 DNA reads TGTGCCAGCAGCTTAGAAACTGGGGAGACCCAGTACTTC. The J gene is TRBJ2-5, the V gene TRBV7-8; D ambiguous. This CDR3 has 13 amino acids. V lost 1 base and J 5 bases, leaving 8 bases between the germline ends. Per the germline V gene, CDR1 is SGHVS and CDR2 is FQNEAQ.

The V gene is TRBV12-3 or TRBV12-4, the J gene TRBJ2-5; 13 nucleotides agree with TRBD2. V gave up 6 bases and J gave up 1 base; unmatched junction bases: 14. The CDR3 is 19 amino acids. CDR3 coding DNA: TGTGCCAGCAGCCTAGGGAGGGGGACTAGCGGGGAGTTCCAAGAGACCCAGTACTTC. Translating gives CASSLGRGTSGEFQETQYF.

The V call is TRBV20-1, the J call TRBJ2-7, with no clear D. V was pared by 0 bases and J by 6 bases, with 12 bases between. Germline lookup yields CDR1 DFQATT and CDR2 SNEGSKA (reference sequence). The CDR3 is 13 residues long. DNA for the CDR3: TGCAGTGCTAGAGATACTCCAGGTCGCGAGCAGTACTTC. This sequence encodes CSARDTPGREQYF.

The chain links TRBV24-1 to TRBJ2-5; the D gene could be TRBD1 or TRBD2 (6 bases each). CDR1 is KGHDR and CDR2 is SFDVKD in the germline V gene. This CDR3 has 13 residues. V was pared by 9 bases and J by 2 bases, with 12 bases between. The CDR3 sequence is CATGGGKQETQYF. In DNA form, the CDR3 reads TGTGCCACCGGAGGGGGGAAACAAGAGACCCAGTACTTC.

This sequence joins TRBV6-1 and TRBJ2-7, with 8 bases aligning to TRBD1. This CDR3 contains 14 residues. J gave up 1 base and V 10 bases, and 9 bases lay outside the gene matches. Germline loops: CDR1 MNHNS, CDR2 SASEGT. The CDR3 spells CAIIGTGSSYEQYF. The DNA for the CDR3 is TGTGCCATCATAGGGACAGGTTCTTCCTACGAGCAGTACTTC.

The chain combines TRBV7-2 with TRBJ1-5; no firm D call. V was shortened by 1 base and J by 9 bases, with 13 bases between the two germline ends. Looked up from germline, CDR1 is SGHTA and CDR2 is FQGNSA. This CDR3 spans 14 amino acids. The CDR3 loop is CASSLDSVVRPQHF. CDR3 DNA: TGTGCCAGCAGCTTAGATTCAGTGGTGAGGCCCCAGCATTTT. The full variable domain, its missing parts supplied by reference TRBV7-2 and TRBJ1-5, is GAGVSQSPSNKVTEKGKDVELRCDPISGHTALYWYRQSLGQGLEFLIYFQGNSAPDKSGLPSDRFSAERTGGSVSTLTIQRTQQEDSAVYLCASSLDSVVRPQHFGDGTRLSIL.

This chain's CDR3 is CASSLAVDRDPVSNTGELFF. The CDR3 DNA follows: TGTGCCAGCAGTTTAGCCGTGGACAGAGACCCTGTTTCGAACACCGGGGAGCTGTTTTTT. V is TRBV12-3 or TRBV12-4 and J is TRBJ2-2, with a possible D match to TRBD1 (6 bases). The V gene lost 0 bases and the J gene lost 0 bases, with 20 bases spanning the gap. This CDR3 contains 20 residues.

This clonotype was counted between two and nine times. V gene TRBV12-3 or TRBV12-4 combines with J gene TRBJ2-1, with TRBD2 identical over 7 bases. The CDR3 is 14 residues long. V lost 3 bases, J lost 7 bases, and 6 bases stayed unmatched. The CDR3 sequence is CASSLGGSLNEQFF. The DNA of the CDR3 is TGTGCCAGCAGTTTGGGCGGGAGTTTGAATGAGCAGTTCTTC.

The rearrangement links TRBV7-2 to TRBJ1-6; 10 bases agree with TRBD1. The germline CDR1 and CDR2 sequences are SGHTA and FQGNSA. J lost 10 bases, V lost 2 bases, and 5 bases had no gene match. CDR3 length equals 15 residues. CDR3 protein: CASSLKTGGGSPLHF. DNA for the CDR3: TGTGCCAGCAGCTTAAAGACAGGGGGCGGCTCACCCCTCCACTTT.